This T cell receptor (beta chain) was documented in a study of T cell repertoires in cytomegalovirus infection. Trimming pared 1 base from V and 3 bases from J, leaving 7 bases between. Germline CDR1 is LNHDA and CDR2 is SQIVND (reference sequence). This CDR3 is built from 14 residues. TCRdb reprocessed the reads with MiXCR, giving one entry per CDR3 protein. Of hundreds of thousands of distinct CDR3 sequences listed, 35% are singletons. The clonotype was recovered from a human donor in good health (CMV status not recorded). Some clones in this sample may be carry-over from other donors' samples. Sequenced: PBMCs. The chain carries TRBV19 and TRBJ1-5; no definite D call. The DNA of the CDR3 is TGTGCCAGTAGTATAGGTGGAAACAATCAGCCCCAGCATTTT. Its protein product is CASSIGGNNQPQHF.